Below, 23 T cell receptor beta chains from the same sample are listed, as sequenced in a study of metastatic and nonmetastatic thyroid tumors (dated by TCRdb to 2020 to 2022). No patient had received any treatment before thyroid surgery. The library was obtained by PCR. Instrument used: Illumina HiSeq 4000. The raw public reads went through TCRdb reprocessing: fastp at Q25, MiXCR clone calling, in-frame beta chains kept. The sample table holds 15,000 or so clones, of which about 26% were seen once. Jointly, the top ten make up under 25% of the sample. Source material: tumor tissue. The receptors here all came from a female donor with papillary thyroid cancer or a benign thyroid nodule (not recorded which). Some clones in this sample may be carry-over from other donors' samples.

In its sample, this clone is medium-sized. This chain joins TRBV12-3 or TRBV12-4 and TRBJ2-1, with TRBD1 matching 7 bases. Trimming cost V 4 bases and J 0 bases; bases outside gene matches: 9. This CDR3 has 17 residues. The CDR3 DNA follows: TGTGCCAGCAGTTATAGGGACAGACCTTTCTCCTACAATGAGCAGTTCTTC. Translating gives CASSYRDRPFSYNEQFF.

There are many counts of this clone. The chain links TRBV30 to TRBJ2-7; perhaps TRBD2 as D (6 bases). The V and J ends lost 0 bases and 0 bases respectively, with 12 bases between them. The CDR3 is 15 residues long. The germline V gene encodes CDR1 GTSNPN and CDR2 SVGIG (reference sequence). The CDR3 nucleotides read TGTGCCTGGAGTGTACGGACTACCGTCTCCTACGAGCAGTACTTC. Its translation: CAWSVRTTVSYEQYF.

This clone was seen many times. This chain links TRBV3-1 with TRBJ2-5; D is possibly TRBD1 (6 bases). This CDR3 contains 13 residues. From germline, CDR1 is LGHDT and CDR2 YNNKEL (reference sequence). Trimming shortened V by 5 bases and J by 5 bases, and 12 bases separated the two germline ends. The DNA of the CDR3 is TGTGCCAGCAGCTACAGGGTCGAGGAGACCCAGTACTTC. This sequence encodes CASSYRVEETQYF.

This chain links TRBV20-1 with TRBJ1-6; 7 bases align to TRBD1. The CDR3 extends over 15 amino acids. CDR1 DFQATT and CDR2 SNEGSKA come from the germline V gene (reference sequence). V dropped 1 base and J dropped 8; count of bases not matched to a gene: 8. DNA of the CDR3: TGCAGTGCTAGAGTCCCTCTAGGACAGGATTCACCCCTCCACTTT. This codes for CSARVPLGQDSPLHF.

DNA for the CDR3: TGTGCCAGCAGTCCGATTGACTCGTCAGATACGCAGTATTTT. This sequence encodes CASSPIDSSDTQYF. The V call is TRBV27, the J call TRBJ2-3; D uncertain. Germline CDR1 reads MNHEY; CDR2 reads SMNVEV (reference sequence). The V and J ends lost 5 bases and 4 bases respectively, with 13 bases between them. The CDR3 runs to 14 residues.

This clone was observed many times. This chain joins TRBV5-6 and TRBJ1-1; 7 bases are shared with TRBD1. V was clipped by 0 bases and J by 6 bases; unmatched bases: 11. CDR3 length equals 16 residues. Per the germline V gene, CDR1 is SGHDT and CDR2 is YYEEEE. The chain's CDR3 is CASSLGLIKQGPEAFF. The CDR3 DNA sequence: TGTGCCAGCAGCTTGGGCCTTATCAAACAGGGGCCTGAAGCTTTCTTT.

This chain uses TRBV20-1 with TRBJ2-3; D not certain. Germline CDR1 reads DFQATT; CDR2 reads SNEGSKA (reference sequence). Trimming removed 6 bases at V and 5 bases at J, with 9 bases between. CDR3 length: 11 amino acids. CDR3 in DNA: TGCAGTGCCAGTTGGTTAGATACGCAGTATTTT. Amino acid sequence: CSASWLDTQYF.

By share, this clone ranks as medium-sized. This sample includes further DNA sequences coding for the same CDR3. This sequence joins TRBV6-5 and TRBJ2-2; 7 bases match TRBD2. V lost 0 bases, J lost 3 bases, and 7 bases stayed unmatched. CDR1 and CDR2 (germline): MNHEY, SVGAGI. This CDR3 is 17 amino acids long. CDR3 loop: CASSYSRAGPDTGELFF. DNA of the CDR3: TGTGCCAGCAGTTACTCCCGAGCGGGGCCAGACACCGGGGAGCTGTTTTTT.

This clone was recorded many times. The gene calls are TRBV20-1 and TRBJ2-5, with unresolved D. The CDR3 consists of 15 residues. V dropped 0 bases and J dropped 0 bases, with 11 bases sitting between them. CDR1 DFQATT and CDR2 SNEGSKA come from the germline V gene (reference sequence). CDR3 in amino acids: CSARDVTTNQETQYF. CDR3 DNA sequence: TGCAGTGCTAGAGATGTTACCACAAACCAAGAGACCCAGTACTTC.

By share of the sample, this clone is medium-sized. V gene TRBV10-1 combines with J gene TRBJ2-7; 10 bases are a match to TRBD1. The CDR3 contains 15 residues. The V and J ends lost 3 bases and 2 bases, in that order; junction bases with no gene match: 4. CDR1 WNHNN and CDR2 SYGVQD come from the germline V gene (reference sequence). The CDR3 loop is CASSDRGQGTYEQYF. The CDR3, as DNA: TGCGCCAGCAGTGATCGGGGACAGGGGACCTACGAGCAGTACTTC.

This clone was seen many times. The chain uses TRBV12-3 or TRBV12-4 and TRBJ1-3, with D unclear. Trimming stripped 1 base from V and 4 bases from J, with 8 bases between. This CDR3 contains 14 residues. CDR3 DNA: TGTGCCAGCAGTTTAGATAGAGTCGGAAACACCATATATTTT. Its protein product is CASSLDRVGNTIYF.

The chain recombines TRBV11-2 with TRBJ2-3; 7 nucleotides match TRBD1. V shed 5 bases, J shed 5 bases, and the junction held 10 bases outside the gene matches. Germline CDR1 SGHAT, CDR2 FQNNGV. The CDR3 runs to 15 residues. CDR3 residues: CASSQHLRGKDTQYF. CDR3 DNA: TGTGCCAGCAGCCAACACCTCAGGGGGAAAGATACGCAGTATTTT.

Many counts were recorded for this clone. The chain uses TRBV5-1 and TRBJ2-1; D may be TRBD1 (5 bases). Germline CDR1 reads SGHRS; CDR2 reads YFSETQ. V was shortened by 4 bases and J by 7 bases, with 15 bases between the two germline ends. This CDR3 region has 14 residues. The CDR3 spells CASSLGVQGNEQFF. The CDR3 DNA reads as TGCGCCAGCAGCCTAGGGGTACAAGGGAATGAGCAGTTCTTC.

This sequence joins TRBV4-1 and TRBJ2-3; D call uncertain. The CDR3 runs 15 residues. Germline CDR1 MGHRA, CDR2 YSYEKL. With 0 bases removed from V and 4 bases from J, the gap between germline ends came to 11 bases. CDR3 nucleotide sequence: TGCGCCAGCAGCCAAGACATGGGCCCCGCAGATACGCAGTATTTT. Its translation: CASSQDMGPADTQYF.

This clone was seen repeatedly, ten times or more. The genes are TRBV12-3 or TRBV12-4 and TRBJ1-2; TRBD1 matches at 9 bases. V dropped 4 bases and J dropped 6; count of bases not matched to a gene: 12. The CDR3 runs 16 residues. In DNA form, the CDR3 reads TGTGCCAGCAGTTCTGGCCCCTGGACAGGGGAGGATGGCTACACCTTC. It yields the protein CASSSGPWTGEDGYTF.

This clone is categorized as medium-sized (0.01 to 0.1%). The rearrangement links TRBV2 to TRBJ1-5; no clear D gene. The CDR3 is 12 amino acids. Germline CDR1 and CDR2: SNHLY and FYNNEI. V lost 6 bases and J 8 bases, leaving 11 bases between the germline ends. The chain's CDR3 is CASRRAQEPQHF. CDR3 coding DNA: TGTGCCAGCAGGAGGGCGCAGGAGCCCCAGCATTTT.

At least ten counts were recorded for this clone. The rearrangement uses TRBV2 and TRBJ1-4; 9 bases are shared with TRBD1. Germline values: CDR1 SNHLY, CDR2 FYNNEI. V trimming: 5 bases; J trimming: 7 bases; junction bases outside the gene matches: 14. The CDR3 runs 17 residues. CDR3 sequence (DNA): TGTGCCAGCAGTAAGATAGGACAGGGGAGGTCCGGTGAAAAACTGTTTTTT. Its translation: CASSKIGQGRSGEKLFF.

Ten or more counts support this clone. A read error may account for a junction end that differs from germline. The gene calls are TRBV5-4 and TRBJ1-2; 8 bases agree with TRBD1. The CDR3 has 14 amino acids. In germline, CDR1 is SGHNT, CDR2 YYREEE (reference sequence). For the CDR3, the DNA is TGCGCCAGCAGCTTGCGGACAGGGAACTATGGCTACACCTTC. Protein product: CASSLRTGNYGYTF.

About this clone itself: A much larger clone is a single base away; this may be a read error. The chain is built from TRBV29-1 and TRBJ1-5; D unresolved. The CDR3 sequence is 13 residues long. The germline V gene has CDR1 SQVTM and CDR2 ANQGSEA. Trimming pared 1 base from V and 11 bases from J, leaving 15 bases between. CDR3 region: CSVEGSSSGSQHF. The CDR3 region has the DNA TGCAGCGTTGAAGGGAGTTCGAGCGGGTCCCAGCATTTT.

This clone was detected ten times or more. This chain uses TRBV5-6 with TRBJ1-6; D unresolved. CDR3 length: 17 amino acids. Looked up from germline, CDR1 is SGHDT and CDR2 is YYEEEE. Trimming shortened V by 1 base and J by 9 bases, and 20 bases separated the two germline ends. CDR3 coding DNA: TGTGCCAGCAGCTTGATCAGCGGTAGGAGAAAAAGTTCACCCCTCCACTTT. Its protein is CASSLISGRRKSSPLHF.

This clone occurred many times. The same CDR3 can be traced to other DNA sequences in this sample. The chain has TRBV2 and TRBJ1-1; D might be TRBD1 (6 bases). Trimming took off 6 bases at V and 7 bases at J, with 18 bases between the two ends. Germline lookup yields CDR1 SNHLY and CDR2 FYNNEI. CDR3 size: 14 residues. Written as DNA, the CDR3 is TGTGCCAGCAGGGTCGGGACGGGGGGCGGTGAAGCTTTCTTT. Residues: CASRVGTGGGEAFF.

The J gene is TRBJ2-7, the V gene TRBV6-5; 7 nucleotides agree with TRBD2. The CDR3 runs to 13 residues. Trimming removed 3 bases from V and 5 bases from J; junction bases left unmatched: 4. Germline V gene lookup returns CDR1 MNHEY and CDR2 SVGAGI. Here the CDR3 reads CASSYEREDEQYF. The CDR3 DNA follows: TGTGCCAGCAGTTATGAGCGGGAAGACGAGCAGTACTTC.

This clone was detected a few times. The chain is built from TRBV6-2 or TRBV6-3 and TRBJ2-7; D gene uncertain. V lost 8 bases to trimming and J lost 3 bases, with 5 bases between them. Germline V lookup: CDR1 MNHEY, CDR2 SVGEGT. The CDR3 sequence is 10 residues long. The CDR3 sequence: CASGRYEQYF. The CDR3 nucleotides read TGTGCCAGCGGGCGCTACGAGCAGTACTTC.